A single T cell receptor (beta chain) is shown here with its context. J gave up 3 bases and V 1 base, and 6 bases lay outside the gene matches. This CDR3 is 16 amino acids long. Looked up from germline, CDR1 is LGHNA and CDR2 is YNFKEQ. These data come from a study of OX40 agonist ivuxolimab in advanced cancers. Profiling relied on immunoSEQ multiplex PCR, and the TCRdb table lists in-frame clones only, not all of them. The sample consists of roughly 36,000 clones, nearly 75% of them appearing once. This clonotype originated in an adult with an advanced solid tumor such as melanoma, head and neck, liver or kidney cancer. The V call is TRBV4-2, the J call TRBJ2-3; TRBD1 aligns across 8 bases. The source was CD4+ or CD8+ T cells sorted from blood, collected in a trial of the OX40 agonist ivuxolimab. The CDR3 region has the DNA TGTGCCAGCAGCCAAGGAAATACAGGGGGAACAGATACGCAGTATTTT. This encodes CASSQGNTGGTDTQYF.